Presented here are 20 T cell receptor beta chains from one specimen sequenced in a study of identical twins. TCRdb itself ran the 5' RACE reads through MiXCR, one entry per CDR3 protein. This sample has hundreds of thousands of distinct CDR3 sequences, with 6% to 8.5% found just once. This same sample was also taken into another study, of yellow fever vaccine responses in identical twins.

The specimen sequenced was CD8+ T cells sorted from blood. The receptors come from a woman younger than 35 in good health.

The sample holds a few counts of this clonotype. This chain connects TRBV20-1 to TRBJ2-7; the match to TRBD1 covers 7 bases. Trimming cost V 2 bases and J 3 bases; bases outside gene matches: 10. CDR1 is DFQATT and CDR2 is SNEGSKA in the germline V gene (reference sequence). This CDR3 spans 15 amino acids. The CDR3 spells CSARTRGSSRYEQYF. The DNA of the CDR3 is TGCAGTGCTAGAACCAGGGGGTCTTCCCGCTACGAGCAGTACTTC.

This rearrangement joins TRBV6-1 to TRBJ2-1, with TRBD2 matching over 10 bases. The junction had 9 bases not matched to a gene; V was cut back by 5 bases and J by 8 bases. Per the germline V gene, CDR1 is MNHNS and CDR2 is SASEGT. CDR3 size: 15 residues. The CDR3 region is CASSPPSGGAYEQFF. CDR3 nucleotide sequence: TGTGCCAGCAGTCCCCCCAGCGGGGGGGCCTATGAGCAGTTCTTC.

J is TRBJ2-3 and V is TRBV18, with D possibly being TRBD1 (6 bases). Deletions cut 3 bases from V and 5 bases from J, with 15 bases between. Per germline, CDR1 KGHSH and CDR2 LQKENI. There are 15 residues in the CDR3. The CDR3 here is CASSPRQASVDTQYF. For the CDR3, the DNA is TGTGCCAGCTCACCTCGACAGGCCTCGGTAGATACGCAGTATTTT. The variable domain in full, with the rest retrieved from reference TRBV18 and TRBJ2-3, is NAGVMQNPRHLVRRRGQEARLRCSPMKGHSHVYWYRQLPEEGLKFMVYLQKENIIDESGMPKERFSAEFPKEGPSILRIQQVVRGDSAAYFCASSPRQASVDTQYFGPGTRLTVL.

This clonotype has a handful of counts. This chain joins TRBV12-3 or TRBV12-4 and TRBJ2-7, with TRBD2 identical over 8 bases. V lost 7 bases and J lost 7; bases outside the gene matches: 9. This CDR3 is 13 amino acids long. CDR3: CASTTGLAGEQYF. The CDR3 DNA reads TGTGCCAGCACCACCGGACTAGCCGGTGAGCAGTACTTC.

The table lists this clonotype with many counts. The J gene is TRBJ2-7, the V gene TRBV13; 10 bases map to TRBD2. The length of the CDR3 is 15 residues. The germline V gene encodes CDR1 PRHDT and CDR2 FYEKMQ (reference sequence). The V segment lost 1 base and the J segment 5 bases; nucleotides outside the gene matches: 5. The CDR3 DNA is TGTGCCAGCAGCTTAGTAGCGGGAGGATTCCACGAGCAGTACTTC. Encoded protein: CASSLVAGGFHEQYF.

This clonotype was picked up a small number of times. The rearrangement uses TRBV13 and TRBJ1-4, with D maybe TRBD1 (6 bases). This CDR3 contains 16 residues. The ends were cut back, 1 base at V and 2 bases at J, with 11 bases in the middle. Germline CDR1 and CDR2: PRHDT and FYEKMQ (reference sequence). The CDR3, as DNA: TGTGCCAGCAGCTTAGCGTCCCAGGGGACTAATGAAAAACTGTTTTTT. This codes for CASSLASQGTNEKLFF.

This clonotype came up many times. V usage is TRBV28 and J usage is TRBJ2-7; D uncertain. The V end was cut by 2 bases, the J end by 6 bases, with 11 bases between. Germline V gene data show CDR1 as MDHEN and CDR2 as SYDVKM. The CDR3 contains 13 residues. The CDR3 DNA reads as TGTGCCAGCAGTTTAGCCAGCCGGGCCGAGCAGTACGTC. Protein: CASSLASRAEQYV.

The V call is TRBV12-5, the J call TRBJ2-7; D gene uncertain. The CDR3 loop spans 17 amino acids. From germline, CDR1 is LGHNT and CDR2 FRNRAP. Between the trimmed V and J ends, which lost 0 bases and 4 bases, there was a span of 19 bases. The DNA of the CDR3 is TGTGCTAGTGGTTTGGTACCCGGCAGGTCCGGATCTTACGAGCAGTACTTC. It codes for CASGLVPGRSGSYEQYF.

At least ten counts were recorded for this clonotype. V usage is TRBV3-1 and J usage is TRBJ2-2; 11 positions match TRBD2. Germline CDR1 reads LGHDT; CDR2 reads YNNKEL (reference sequence). V trimming: 0 bases; J trimming: 5 bases; junction bases outside the gene matches: 14. The CDR3 extends over 20 amino acids. CDR3 loop: CASSQERLASGGKWTGELFF. As DNA, the CDR3 is TGTGCCAGCAGCCAAGAGCGATTGGCTAGCGGGGGGAAGTGGACCGGGGAGCTGTTTTTT.

The chain combines TRBV2 with TRBJ2-7; 12 nucleotides align to TRBD2. From germline, CDR1 is SNHLY and CDR2 FYNNEI. Trimming took 5 bases from V and 6 from J; bases not matched to a gene: 5. The CDR3 runs to 14 residues. The DNA of the CDR3 is TGTGCCAGCAGTCCAGGGACTAGCGGGCCCGAGCAGTACGTC. Translated: CASSPGTSGPEQYV.

This clonotype was observed at least ten times. The J gene is TRBJ2-5, the V gene TRBV4-2, with D maybe TRBD2 (5 bases). The germline V gene has CDR1 LGHNA and CDR2 YNFKEQ. The length of the CDR3 is 15 residues. Trimming took 0 bases from V and 7 from J, leaving 15 bases between them. The CDR3 nucleotides read TGTGCCAGCAGCCAAGATTTAGGCGGGCTGGGGACCCAGTACTTC. Amino acid sequence: CASSQDLGGLGTQYF.

In this sample, this clonotype turned up many times. The chain uses TRBV11-2 and TRBJ2-5, with 10 bases that match TRBD2. CDR1 and CDR2 from the germline V gene are SGHAT and FQNNGV. V trimming: 1 base; J trimming: 4 bases; junction bases outside the gene matches: 9. The CDR3 runs to 17 residues. This CDR3 is CASSLVQVAGGGETQYF. The CDR3 nucleotides are TGTGCCAGCAGCTTAGTCCAGGTAGCGGGGGGCGGAGAGACCCAGTACTTC.

This chain uses TRBV20-1 with TRBJ2-7; possibly TRBD1 for D (7 bases). CDR1 is DFQATT and CDR2 is SNEGSKA in the germline V gene (reference sequence). Trimming took 0 bases from V and 4 from J, leaving 16 bases between them. The CDR3 is made up of 15 amino acids. CDR3 DNA sequence: TGCAGTGCTAGAGATCAGGGGGGTCCCGTATACGAGCAGTACGTC. Translated, it gives CSARDQGGPVYEQYV.

A single count supports this clonotype. Since no conserved phenylalanine or tryptophan closes the CDR3, a read error is the likely cause. J is TRBJ1-1 and V is TRBV6-5; perhaps TRBD1 as D (5 bases). The CDR3 has 15 amino acids. V gave up 2 bases and J gave up 6 bases, with 16 bases separating them. In germline, CDR1 is MNHEY, CDR2 SVGAGI. CDR3 in DNA: TGTGCCAGCAGTTACGGTTCCGGGGGGGTCGCTGAAGCTTTCTTA. It yields the protein CASSYGSGGVAEAFL.

A remark on this clonotype: A much bigger clone sits one base away, suggesting this may be a read error. The chain recombines TRBV21-1 with TRBJ2-1; the table names TRBD1, a call not compared with the DNA. TRBV21-1 is recorded as a pseudogene. The CDR3 is 17 residues long. The CDR3 DNA is TGTGCCAGCAGCACTCGAAATCCCGGGTCGAAGTACGATGAGCAGTTCTTC. Translated, it gives CASSTRNPGSKYDEQFF.

The chain combines TRBV5-4 with TRBJ1-1; maybe TRBD1 (5 bases). The CDR3 extends over 17 amino acids. The V end lost 0 bases, the J end lost 0 bases, and 15 bases lay between the germline ends. Germline-derived CDR1 and CDR2 are SGHNT and YYREEE (reference sequence). For the CDR3, the DNA is TGTGCCAGCAGCTTGGGGCAGGGCCCCCCATTGAACACTGAAGCTTTCTTT. Translating gives CASSLGQGPPLNTEAFF.

This clonotype showed up many times. The J gene is TRBJ2-1, the V gene TRBV14, with a weak D call TRBD2 (6 bases). The CDR3 covers 18 residues. Germline lookup yields CDR1 SGHDN and CDR2 FVKESK. V was shortened by 1 base and J by 3 bases, with 19 bases between the two germline ends. As DNA, the CDR3 is TGTGCCAGCAGCCAAGGGATATTCCGGGAGAGCAGCTACAATGAGCAGTTCTTC. Its protein is CASSQGIFRESSYNEQFF.

This clonotype showed up many times. This chain links TRBV5-1 with TRBJ2-7, with 8 bases fitting TRBD1. The J segment lost 0 bases and the V segment lost 4 bases, leaving 9 bases of the junction unmatched. From germline, CDR1 is SGHRS and CDR2 YFSETQ. There are 16 residues in the CDR3. This CDR3 is CASSTGTGKTSYEQYF. In DNA, the CDR3 is TGCGCCAGCAGCACCGGGACAGGCAAAACCTCCTACGAGCAGTACTTC.

Concerning this clonotype itself: With a much larger clone just one base away, this may be a read error. The chain has TRBV28 and TRBJ2-3, with unresolved D. The V gene's germline CDR1 is MDHEN and CDR2 SYDVKM. The ends were cut back, 5 bases at V and 0 bases at J, with 9 bases in the middle. The CDR3 extends over 14 amino acids. In nucleotides, the CDR3 is TGTGCCAGCAGTATAGTTAAGAGCACAGATACGCAGTATTTT. Protein product: CASSIVKSTDTQYF.

This clonotype showed up just a few times. The chain recombines TRBV10-1 with TRBJ2-3; D gene uncertain. CDR1 WNHNN and CDR2 SYGVQD come from the germline V gene (reference sequence). This CDR3 is 15 amino acids long. V was pared by 3 bases and J by 2 bases, with 12 bases between. This CDR3 is CASSDGVTYTDTQYF. As DNA, the CDR3 is TGCGCCAGCAGTGATGGGGTAACCTACACAGATACGCAGTATTTT.